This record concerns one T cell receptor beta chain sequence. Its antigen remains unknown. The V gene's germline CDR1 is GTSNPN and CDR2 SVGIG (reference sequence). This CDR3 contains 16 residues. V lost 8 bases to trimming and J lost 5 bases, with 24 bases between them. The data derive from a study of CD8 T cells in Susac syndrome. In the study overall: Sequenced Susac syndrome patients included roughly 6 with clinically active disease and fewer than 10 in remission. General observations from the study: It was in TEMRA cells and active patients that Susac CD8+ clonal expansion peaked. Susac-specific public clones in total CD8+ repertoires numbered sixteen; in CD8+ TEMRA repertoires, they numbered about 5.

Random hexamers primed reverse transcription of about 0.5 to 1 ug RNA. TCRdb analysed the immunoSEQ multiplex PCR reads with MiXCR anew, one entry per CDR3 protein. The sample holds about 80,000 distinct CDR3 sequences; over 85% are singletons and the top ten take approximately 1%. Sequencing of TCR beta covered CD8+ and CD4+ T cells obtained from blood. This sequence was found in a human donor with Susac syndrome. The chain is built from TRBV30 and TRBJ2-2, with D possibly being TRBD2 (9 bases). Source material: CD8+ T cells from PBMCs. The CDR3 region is CAVDREVAGDTGELFF. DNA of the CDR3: TGTGCCGTGGACAGGGAGGTAGCGGGAGATACCGGGGAGCTGTTTTTT.